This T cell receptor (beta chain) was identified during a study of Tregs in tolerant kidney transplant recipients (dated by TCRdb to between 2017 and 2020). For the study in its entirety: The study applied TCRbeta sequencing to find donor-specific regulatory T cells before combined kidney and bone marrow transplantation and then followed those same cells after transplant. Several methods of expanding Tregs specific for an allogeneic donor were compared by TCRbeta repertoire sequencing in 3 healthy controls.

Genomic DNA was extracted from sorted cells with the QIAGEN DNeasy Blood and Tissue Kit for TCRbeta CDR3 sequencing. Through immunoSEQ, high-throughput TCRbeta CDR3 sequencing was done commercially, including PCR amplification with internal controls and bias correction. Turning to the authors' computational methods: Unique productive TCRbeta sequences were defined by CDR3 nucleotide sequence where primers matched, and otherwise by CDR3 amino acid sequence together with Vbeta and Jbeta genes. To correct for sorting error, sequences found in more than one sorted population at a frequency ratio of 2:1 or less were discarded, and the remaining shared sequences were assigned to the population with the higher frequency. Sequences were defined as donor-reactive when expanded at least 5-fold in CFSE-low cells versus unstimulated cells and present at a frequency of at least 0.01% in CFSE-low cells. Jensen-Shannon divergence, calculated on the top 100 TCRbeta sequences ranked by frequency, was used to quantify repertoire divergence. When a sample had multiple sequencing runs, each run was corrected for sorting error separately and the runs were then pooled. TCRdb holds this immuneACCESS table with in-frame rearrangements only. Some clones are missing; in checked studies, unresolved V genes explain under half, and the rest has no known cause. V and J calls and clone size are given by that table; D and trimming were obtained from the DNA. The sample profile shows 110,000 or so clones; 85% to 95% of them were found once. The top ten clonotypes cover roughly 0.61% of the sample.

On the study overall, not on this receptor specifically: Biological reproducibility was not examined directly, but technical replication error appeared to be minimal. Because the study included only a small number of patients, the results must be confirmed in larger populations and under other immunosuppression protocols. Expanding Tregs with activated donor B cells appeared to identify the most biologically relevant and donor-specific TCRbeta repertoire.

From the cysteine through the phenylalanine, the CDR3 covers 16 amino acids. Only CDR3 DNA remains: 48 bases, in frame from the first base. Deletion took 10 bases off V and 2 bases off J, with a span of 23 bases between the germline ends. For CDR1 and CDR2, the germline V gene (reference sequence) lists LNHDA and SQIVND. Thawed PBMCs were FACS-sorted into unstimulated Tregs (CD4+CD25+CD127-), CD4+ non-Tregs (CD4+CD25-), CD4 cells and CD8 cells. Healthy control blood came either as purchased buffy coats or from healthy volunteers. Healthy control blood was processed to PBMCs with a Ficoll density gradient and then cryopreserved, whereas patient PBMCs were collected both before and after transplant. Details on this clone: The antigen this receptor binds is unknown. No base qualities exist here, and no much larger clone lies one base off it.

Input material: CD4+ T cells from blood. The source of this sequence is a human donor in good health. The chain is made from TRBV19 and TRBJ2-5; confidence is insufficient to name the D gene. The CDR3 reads CAIQPKATTVQETQYF. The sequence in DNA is TGTGCCATCCAACCGAAGGCTACAACCGTGCAAGAGACCCAGTACTTC.